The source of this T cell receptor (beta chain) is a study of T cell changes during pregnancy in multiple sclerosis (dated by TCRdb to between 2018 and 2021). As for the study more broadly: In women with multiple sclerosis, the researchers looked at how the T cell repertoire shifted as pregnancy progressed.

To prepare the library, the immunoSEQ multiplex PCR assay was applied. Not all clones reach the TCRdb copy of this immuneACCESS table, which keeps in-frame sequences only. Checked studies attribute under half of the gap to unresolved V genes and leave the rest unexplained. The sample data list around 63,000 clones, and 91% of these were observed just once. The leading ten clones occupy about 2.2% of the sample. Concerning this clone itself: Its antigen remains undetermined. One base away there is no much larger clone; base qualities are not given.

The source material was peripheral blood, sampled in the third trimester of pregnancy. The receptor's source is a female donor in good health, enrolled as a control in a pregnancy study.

At the DNA level, the sequence is TGTGCCAGCAGCCCCGCTGCGGGGACCATCCCATACTCTGGGGCCAACGTCCTGACTTTC. Translation gives CASSPAAGTIPYSGANVLTF. The V and J segments used are TRBV28 and TRBJ2-6; TRBD2 is a possible D gene, resting on 6 matching bases. The germline V gene yields MDHEN for CDR1 and SYDVKM for CDR2. CDR3 length: 20 amino acids, cysteine to phenylalanine. This entry keeps only the CDR3 DNA: 60 bases, framed from base 1. V is cut by 6 bases and J by 0 bases, and the space between the germline ends is 24 bases.